Following are 22 T cell receptor beta chains from one sample sequenced in a study of shared clonotypes between healthy human individuals. Positive CCR7 selection of CD45RO-negative cells yielded the naive CD8 cells, and terminally differentiated effector memory CD45RA+ cells were excluded. TCRdb's copy holds only in-frame clones and misses some; the assay was immunoSEQ multiplex PCR. The sample carries approximately 1.9 million clones, roughly 93% recorded once. The sample consisted of naive CD8+ T cells from PBMCs. These receptors were taken from a man between 18 and 35 years old in good health. Some clones in this sample may be carry-over from other donors' samples.

V is TRBV2 and J is TRBJ2-7; 10 positions agree with TRBD1. From germline, CDR1 is SNHLY and CDR2 FYNNEI. Trimming at V came to 10 bases and at J to 4 bases, leaving 10 bases not matched to a gene. The CDR3 has 14 amino acids. The CDR3 region is CAIKTRDRGYEQYF. DNA for the CDR3: TGTGCCATCAAAACCCGGGACAGGGGTTACGAGCAGTACTTC.

The CDR3 region is CASSPEASGRAGADTQYF. Written as DNA, the CDR3 is TGTGCCAGCAGCCCAGAGGCCAGCGGGAGGGCCGGAGCAGATACGCAGTATTTT. V is TRBV11-2 and J is TRBJ2-3; 10 nucleotides line up with TRBD2. The length of the CDR3 is 18 residues. Germline CDR1 reads SGHAT; CDR2 reads FQNNGV. With 5 bases clipped from V and 4 bases from J, the junction kept 15 bases outside the gene matches.

J is TRBJ1-4 and V is TRBV2, with D unclear. V gave up 6 bases and J gave up 0 bases, with 11 bases separating them. Per the germline V gene, CDR1 is SNHLY and CDR2 is FYNNEI. This CDR3 comprises 15 residues. The CDR3 sequence: CASRRDRTTNEKLFF. The CDR3, as DNA: TGTGCCAGCAGACGAGATCGAACAACTAATGAAAAACTGTTTTTT. The full variable domain, its missing parts supplied by reference TRBV2 and TRBJ1-4, is EPEVTQTPSHQVTQMGQEVILRCVPISNHLYFYWYRQILGQKVEFLVSFYNNEISEKSEIFDDQFSVERPDGSNFTLKIRSTKLEDSAMYFCASRRDRTTNEKLFFGSGTQLSVL.

This chain connects TRBV6-5 to TRBJ2-7; tentative D call: TRBD1 (6 bases). Trimming shortened V by 2 bases and J by 5 bases, and 13 bases separated the two germline ends. The length of the CDR3 is 14 residues. Germline V gene lookup returns CDR1 MNHEY and CDR2 SVGAGI. The CDR3 sequence is CASSYGVRGDEQYF. CDR3 bases: TGTGCCAGCAGTTACGGTGTCAGGGGAGACGAGCAGTACTTC.

The CDR3 nucleotides read TGTGCCAGCAGCTTCGGCGGGGGTGAAGCTTTCTTT. Translated: CASSFGGGEAFF. The gene calls are TRBV11-2 and TRBJ1-1, with TRBD1 as a possible D gene (5 bases). Germline assignment: CDR1 SGHAT and CDR2 FQNNGV. V was shortened by 3 bases and J by 7 bases, with 9 bases between the two germline ends. The CDR3 runs to 12 residues.

This sequence joins TRBV4-1 and TRBJ1-2; no clear D gene. Germline-derived CDR1 and CDR2 are MGHRA and YSYEKL. V was shortened by 0 bases and J by 2 bases, with 7 bases between the two germline ends. The CDR3 is 14 amino acids. CDR3 sequence: CASSQDTNNYGYTF. The CDR3 DNA sequence: TGCGCCAGCAGCCAAGATACAAACAACTATGGCTACACCTTC.

The rearrangement joins TRBV29-1 to TRBJ1-2; TRBD1 is a possible D gene (5 bases). The length of the CDR3 is 13 residues. Germline V gene sequence: CDR1 SQVTM, CDR2 ANQGSEA. Trimming took off 6 bases at V and 7 bases at J, with 18 bases between the two ends. The CDR3 nucleotides are TGCAGCGTCAGACCTGGGAGGGGAGGTGGCTACACCTTC. Encoded protein: CSVRPGRGGGYTF. The complete variable domain, with remaining parts taken from reference TRBV29-1 and TRBJ1-2, reads SAVISQKPSRDICQRGTSLTIQCQVDSQVTMMFWYRQQPGQSLTLIATANQGSEATYESGFVIDKFPISRPNLTFSTLTVSNMSPEDSSIYLCSVRPGRGGGYTFGSGTRLTVV.

The chain recombines TRBV4-3 with TRBJ2-1; 7 bases agree with TRBD2. Germline lookup yields CDR1 LGHNA and CDR2 YSLEER. This CDR3 is 15 amino acids long. J lost 5 bases, V lost 1 base, and 5 bases had no gene match. CDR3 protein: CASSQVTLADNEQFF. The CDR3 DNA follows: TGCGCCAGCAGCCAAGTGACTCTAGCGGACAATGAGCAGTTCTTC.

The genes are TRBV5-1 and TRBJ1-1; TRBD1 agrees at 7 bases. V shed 2 bases and J 0 bases; nucleotides not matched to a gene: 4. The germline V gene encodes CDR1 SGHRS and CDR2 YFSETQ. The CDR3 sequence is 15 residues long. The CDR3 region is CASSLRTGLNTEAFF. CDR3 nucleotide sequence: TGCGCCAGCAGCTTAAGGACAGGTTTGAACACTGAAGCTTTCTTT.

The chain recombines TRBV13 with TRBJ2-7; 9 bases are shared with TRBD2. Trimming cost V 5 bases and J 3 bases; bases outside gene matches: 5. There are 14 residues in the CDR3. The germline V gene has CDR1 PRHDT and CDR2 FYEKMQ (reference sequence). The CDR3 loop is CASSLRGGLYEQYF. CDR3 DNA: TGTGCCAGCAGCCTGCGGGGGGGCCTCTACGAGCAGTACTTC.

The V and J genes are TRBV9 and TRBJ2-1; TRBD2 agrees at 16 bases. Germline V gene lookup returns CDR1 SGDLS and CDR2 YYNGEE. This CDR3 is built from 17 residues. The trim removed 3 bases at V and 7 bases at J, leaving 7 bases unmatched. This chain's CDR3 is CASSAPLGLAGGNEQFF. Written as DNA, the CDR3 is TGTGCCAGCAGCGCCCCCCTGGGACTAGCGGGAGGGAATGAGCAGTTCTTC.

The chain recombines TRBV10-3 with TRBJ1-3, with TRBD1 matching over 7 bases. Trimming at V came to 6 bases and at J to 4 bases, leaving 9 bases not matched to a gene. Germline assignment: CDR1 ENHRY and CDR2 SYGVKD. The CDR3 totals 15 residues. CDR3 in DNA: TGTGCCATCAGGACAGGGAGCAGAGGCGGAAACACCATATATTTT. As protein: CAIRTGSRGGNTIYF.

CDR3 DNA sequence: TGTGCCAGCAGATCCCACACAGAATTTAATCAGCCCCAGCATTTT. Translating gives CASRSHTEFNQPQHF. The chain joins TRBV27 to TRBJ1-5; no firm D call. Per germline, CDR1 MNHEY and CDR2 SMNVEV (reference sequence). V was shortened by 6 bases and J by 4 bases, with 16 bases between the two germline ends. The CDR3 runs to 15 residues.

This chain links TRBV2 with TRBJ1-3; D might be TRBD1 (6 bases). This CDR3 spans 15 amino acids. Germline CDR1 is SNHLY and CDR2 is FYNNEI. With 7 bases removed from V and 0 bases from J, the gap between germline ends came to 13 bases. The CDR3: CASIPRDNSGNTIYF. Written as DNA, the CDR3 is TGTGCCAGCATCCCCCGGGACAACTCTGGAAACACCATATATTTT.

The chain couples TRBV5-6 to TRBJ2-3, with D possibly matching TRBD2 (6 bases). The V and J ends lost 2 bases and 3 bases respectively, with 19 bases between them. The CDR3 is 17 residues long. The germline V gene encodes CDR1 SGHDT and CDR2 YYEEEE. The CDR3 loop is CASSFSQIAEGTDTQYF. The CDR3 DNA reads TGTGCCAGCAGCTTTAGCCAAATAGCGGAAGGAACAGATACGCAGTATTTT.

The rearrangement links TRBV7-9 to TRBJ2-1, with a weak D call TRBD2 (6 bases). The V gene's germline CDR1 is SEHNR and CDR2 FQNEAQ (reference sequence). The CDR3 consists of 14 residues. The ends were cut back, 0 bases at V and 9 bases at J, with 12 bases in the middle. The CDR3: CASSLAGGNGEQFF. CDR3 nucleotide sequence: TGTGCCAGCAGCTTAGCGGGAGGAAACGGTGAGCAGTTCTTC.

The chain employs TRBV25-1 and TRBJ1-2; a possible D gene is TRBD1 (5 bases). Germline lookup yields CDR1 MGHDK and CDR2 SYGVNS. The CDR3 is 14 amino acids. V was clipped by 0 bases and J by 4 bases, with 9 bases between them. The DNA of the CDR3 is TGTGCCAGCAGTGAATACAGAGGGGCCTATGGCTACACCTTC. This encodes CASSEYRGAYGYTF.

This clone appeared once. The V call is TRBV21-1, the J call TRBJ2-7; TRBD1, the D gene given by the table, was not confirmed from the DNA. TRBV21-1 is marked as a pseudogene. The CDR3 is made up of 17 amino acids. The CDR3 nucleotides are TGTGCCAGCAGCAAAGGGTTCAGGACAGGGGCCTTCTACGAGCAGTACTTC. As protein: CASSKGFRTGAFYEQYF.

This clone was counted once. The chain links TRBV18 to TRBJ2-1, with TRBD2 matching 8 bases. J was trimmed by 7 bases and V by 3 bases; bases with no gene match: 11. The germline V gene encodes CDR1 KGHSH and CDR2 LQKENI. The CDR3 covers 16 residues. CDR3 nucleotides: TGTGCCAGCTCACCCACCGGCTGGACTAGCTCTAATGAGCAGTTCTTC. It translates to CASSPTGWTSSNEQFF.

The chain couples TRBV23-1 to TRBJ2-7, with 9 bases fitting TRBD1. TRBV23-1 has ORF status, its function being uncertain. V dropped 8 bases and J dropped 4; count of bases not matched to a gene: 9. The CDR3 totals 14 residues. CDR3 sequence: CASLLQGASYEQYF. In DNA, the CDR3 is TGCGCCAGCCTACTACAGGGGGCTAGTTACGAGCAGTACTTC.

This chain connects TRBV7-9 to TRBJ2-3; TRBD1 or TRBD2 may be the D gene (5 bases each). The germline CDR1 and CDR2 sequences are SEHNR and FQNEAQ (reference sequence). Trimming stripped 7 bases from V and 2 bases from J, with 19 bases between. CDR3 length: 16 amino acids. CDR3 amino acids: CASTLTGAEDTDTQYF. CDR3 nucleotide sequence: TGTGCCAGCACCCTTACTGGGGCGGAGGACACAGATACGCAGTATTTT.

A word on this clone: This CDR3 is also generated by other DNA sequences in the sample. This rearrangement joins TRBV27 to TRBJ1-5, with no clear D. The CDR3 runs 13 residues. V shed 2 bases and J shed 2 bases, with 4 bases lying between them. Germline V lookup: CDR1 MNHEY, CDR2 SMNVEV (reference sequence). The DNA for the CDR3 is TGTGCCAGCAGTTTACTCGGCAATCAGCCCCAGCATTTT. Its protein product is CASSLLGNQPQHF.